A single sample gave rise to the 6 T cell receptor beta chains below, sequenced in a study of cytomegalovirus exposure and HLA in healthy donors. Sequenced by immunoSEQ multiplex PCR; TCRdb stores in-frame clones only, minus some. The table records 100,000 to 150,000 clones, roughly 86% of them present only once. The sequenced material came from PBMCs. Receptor source: a young man in good health and CMV-seronegative.

This clone was observed a few times. CDR3 protein: CASSLDRVGYTF. As DNA, the CDR3 is TGTGCCAGCAGCCTGGACAGGGTTGGCTACACCTTC. The chain carries TRBV7-2 and TRBJ1-2; 8 bases are a match to TRBD1. Germline loops: CDR1 SGHTA, CDR2 FQGNSA. The CDR3 runs 12 residues. V lost 5 bases to trimming and J lost 7 bases; unmatched junction nucleotides: 3.

This clone has more than one count but fewer than ten. The chain employs TRBV5-6 and TRBJ1-5, with 7 bases identical to TRBD1. Germline V gives CDR1 SGHDT, CDR2 YYEEEE. This CDR3 contains 18 residues. The V and J ends lost 4 bases and 2 bases, in that order; junction bases with no gene match: 15. The chain's CDR3 is CASSRIGRGKTGNQPQHF. CDR3 coding DNA: TGTGCCAGCAGCCGAATCGGCAGGGGGAAAACCGGCAATCAGCCCCAGCATTTT.

V gene TRBV11-2 combines with J gene TRBJ1-2, with D possibly TRBD1 on 6 matching bases. The CDR3 runs 13 residues. V was shortened by 1 base and J by 7 bases, with 10 bases between the two germline ends. Germline V gene sequence: CDR1 SGHAT, CDR2 FQNNGV. This CDR3 is CASSLVNRAGYTF. The CDR3 coding sequence is TGTGCCAGCAGCTTAGTAAACAGGGCTGGCTACACCTTC.

V and J are TRBV19 and TRBJ1-5, with TRBD1 matching 8 bases. The V gene's germline CDR1 is LNHDA and CDR2 SQIVND (reference sequence). V shed 6 bases and J 4 bases; nucleotides not matched to a gene: 5. The CDR3 spans 14 residues. The CDR3 protein is CASRNQGANQPQHF. CDR3 nucleotides: TGTGCCAGTAGGAATCAGGGGGCAAATCAGCCCCAGCATTTT.

The rearrangement joins TRBV7-9 to TRBJ1-5, with D hard to call. V was trimmed by 4 bases and J by 2 bases, leaving 9 bases between them. Germline CDR1 and CDR2: SEHNR and FQNEAQ (reference sequence). This CDR3 region has 14 residues. CDR3 region: CASSSASGNQPQHF. CDR3 sequence (DNA): TGTGCCAGCAGCTCCGCTTCGGGCAATCAGCCCCAGCATTTT.

The rearrangement uses TRBV5-4 and TRBJ2-1; 7 nucleotides agree with TRBD2. The ends lost 4 bases at V and 7 bases at J; junction bases unmatched: 2. The germline gives CDR1 SGHNT, CDR2 YYREEE (reference sequence). This CDR3 is 12 amino acids long. The DNA for the CDR3 is TGTGCCAGCAGCCCAGCGGGAAATGAGCAGTTCTTC. Protein: CASSPAGNEQFF.